This section outlines one TCR beta chain sequence together with its context. The method was immunoSEQ multiplex PCR; TCRdb's version includes in-frame clones alone and lacks a portion of them. Among some 270,000 clones, under 90% were seen once, and the ten largest hold about 1.7%. The data are from a study of blood T cell repertoires in COVID-19. The sequenced sample was PBMCs or T cells enriched from blood (not recorded which). The source is a woman in her thirties or forties who had recovered from COVID-19.

CDR3 amino acids: CASSPTGPREQYF. CDR3 coding DNA: TGTGCCAGCAGCCCGACGGGTCCGAGGGAGCAGTACTTC. V and J are TRBV5-6 and TRBJ2-7, with D uncertain. Trimming shortened V by 4 bases and J by 7 bases, and 15 bases separated the two germline ends. This CDR3 comprises 13 residues. Germline CDR1 SGHDT, CDR2 YYEEEE.